The sequence of this T cell receptor (beta chain) was determined in a study of blood T cells in healthy people across ages. Findings of the study overall: More naive CD4+ cells and higher diversity marked long-lived donors relative to aged donors. Strong correlation was found linking TCR beta diversity to naive T cell percentage.

PCR was performed a second time for 7 to 11 cycles using a sample-barcoded 5' primer and a J-beta primer mix. A template-switch adaptor that had 12 random nucleotides put a tag on each cDNA molecule. MiXCR, applied by TCRdb to the 5' RACE reads, yields one record per CDR3 protein. The sample includes about a million distinct CDR3 sequences, roughly 51% seen only once; the top ten take 20% to 25%. No fewer than 6 million PBMCs went into each sample. Points on this clonotype: Its matching antigen is unknown.

Germline assignment: CDR1 SGHTA and CDR2 FQGNSA. The CDR3 is 13 residues long. V was pared by 1 base and J by 7 bases, with 8 bases between. This TCR was sampled from a woman in her sixties or seventies in good health. The chain couples TRBV7-2 to TRBJ2-1; D unresolved. Sequences were obtained from blood. This CDR3 is CASSLGPSNEQFF. The CDR3 DNA sequence: TGTGCCAGCAGCTTAGGGCCCTCTAATGAGCAGTTCTTC. The whole variable domain, filled in from reference TRBV7-2 and TRBJ2-1, reads GAGVSQSPSNKVTEKGKDVELRCDPISGHTALYWYRQSLGQGLEFLIYFQGNSAPDKSGLPSDRFSAERTGGSVSTLTIQRTQQEDSAVYLCASSLGPSNEQFFGPGTRLTVL.